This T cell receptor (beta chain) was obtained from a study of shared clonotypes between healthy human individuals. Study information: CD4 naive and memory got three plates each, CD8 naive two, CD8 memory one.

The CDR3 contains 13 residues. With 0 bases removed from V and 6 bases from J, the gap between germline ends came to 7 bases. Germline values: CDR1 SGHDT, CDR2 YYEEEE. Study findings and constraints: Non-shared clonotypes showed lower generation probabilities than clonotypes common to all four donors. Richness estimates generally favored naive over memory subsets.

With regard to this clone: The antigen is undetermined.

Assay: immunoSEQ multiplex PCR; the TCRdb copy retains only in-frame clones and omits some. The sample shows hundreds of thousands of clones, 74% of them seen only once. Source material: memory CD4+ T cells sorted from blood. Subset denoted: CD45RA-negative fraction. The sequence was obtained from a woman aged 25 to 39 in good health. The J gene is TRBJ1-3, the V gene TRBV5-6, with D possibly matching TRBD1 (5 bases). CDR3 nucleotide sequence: TGTGCCAGCAGCTTGGGGGGCGCAAACACCATATATTTT. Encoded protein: CASSLGGANTIYF.